This TCR beta chain was recovered during a study of blood T cell repertoires in COVID-19. Study information: Italy, Spain and the United States were the sources of the convalescent and acute COVID-19 samples.

Followed longitudinally, the Seattle patients had been enrolled during active infection. Study processing details: It was from reference gene primer amplification that nucleated cell counts were estimated. Profiling relied on immunoSEQ multiplex PCR, and the TCRdb table lists in-frame clones only, not all of them. D and trimming were read from the DNA, whereas the V and J calls and clone size are those reported in that table. The table has 150,000 to 200,000 clones, around 75% seen once. The source material was peripheral blood. This TCR came from a woman in her 40s with COVID-19, enrolled during active disease.

CDR3 sequence: CASSRAGLNEQFF. The CDR3 nucleotides are TGTGCCAGCAGCCGCGCAGGGCTAAATGAGCAGTTCTTC. This chain connects TRBV3-1 (or the pseudogene TRBV3-2) to TRBJ2-1, with D possibly TRBD1 on 5 matching bases. The CDR3 spans 13 residues. CDR1 is LGHDT and CDR2 is YNNKEL in the germline V gene (reference sequence). Trimming took off 4 bases at V and 7 bases at J, with 11 bases between the two ends.